Following are 23 T cell receptor beta chains from one sample sequenced in a study of T cells after yellow fever vaccination. TCRdb passed the 5' RACE reads through MiXCR, listing each CDR3 protein once. Altogether 78,000 or so distinct CDR3 sequences are present, more than 5.5% being singletons, with the ten largest covering more than 25%. Sample: CD8+ T cells sorted from PBMCs, taken 10 days after the first yellow fever vaccination. The receptors stem from a young man who received the YFV17D yellow fever vaccine.

This clonotype was found a few times. V gene TRBV27 combines with J gene TRBJ2-3; 9 bases line up with TRBD2. Germline-derived CDR1 and CDR2 are MNHEY and SMNVEV (reference sequence). The V gene end was trimmed by 2 bases and the J gene end by 3 bases; junction bases not matched to a gene: 9. The CDR3 has 17 amino acids. CDR3 sequence reads: CASSLPAGGRGTDTQYF. The CDR3 region has the DNA TGTGCCAGCAGTTTACCAGCGGGGGGCAGGGGTACAGATACGCAGTATTTT.

At least ten counts were recorded for this clonotype. V is TRBV5-1 and J is TRBJ1-6, with TRBD1 as a possible D gene (5 bases). Germline loops: CDR1 SGHRS, CDR2 YFSETQ. Trimming removed 1 base from V and 5 bases from J, with 13 bases in between. The CDR3 has 16 amino acids. The CDR3 sequence: CASSLRGANHNSPLHF. The DNA of the CDR3 is TGCGCCAGCAGCTTGAGAGGGGCCAATCATAATTCACCCCTCCACTTT. Using reference TRBV5-1 and TRBJ1-6 for the parts outside the CDR3, the full variable domain is KAGVTQTPRYLIKTRGQQVTLSCSPISGHRSVSWYQQTPGQGLQFLFEYFSETQRNKGNFPGRFSGRQFSNSRSEMNVSTLELGDSALYLCASSLRGANHNSPLHFGNGTRLTVT.

This clonotype was recorded many times. This rearrangement joins TRBV12-3 or TRBV12-4 to TRBJ2-3; TRBD2 matches 7 bases. The V segment lost 9 bases and the J segment 2 bases; nucleotides outside the gene matches: 5. The CDR3 spans 13 residues. DNA for the CDR3: TGTGCCAGTCTTCTAGCGGACACAGATACGCAGTATTTT. Its protein product is CASLLADTDTQYF.

This clonotype showed up many times. The rearrangement links TRBV6-5 to TRBJ2-3, with a tentative D call TRBD1 (5 bases). V shed 0 bases and J shed 3 bases, with 7 bases lying between them. This CDR3 has 14 amino acids. The germline CDR1 and CDR2 sequences are MNHEY and SVGAGI. CDR3 sequence: CASSYSSGTDTQYF. The CDR3 DNA reads as TGTGCCAGCAGTTACTCCTCAGGGACAGATACGCAGTATTTT.

The rearrangement links TRBV5-1 to TRBJ1-1; D gene ambiguous. Germline loops: CDR1 SGHRS, CDR2 YFSETQ. The CDR3 extends over 13 amino acids. V was cut by 0 bases and J by 4 bases, with 7 bases left in between. The CDR3 DNA reads TGCGCCAGCAGCTTGGTTCGGGCCACTGAAGCTTTCTTT. Protein: CASSLVRATEAFF.

This clonotype was counted at least ten times. The chain links TRBV15 to TRBJ2-1; the D gene is possibly TRBD1 (6 bases). V lost 9 bases, J lost 9 bases, and 24 bases lay in between. The CDR3 contains 15 residues. Germline V CDR1 and CDR2: LNHNV, YYDKDF (reference sequence). CDR3 nucleotide sequence: TGTGCCACAAAAAGCCTCTCATACAGGGAAGGTGAGCAGTTCTTC. This translates into CATKSLSYREGEQFF. The full variable domain, rest sourced from reference TRBV15 and TRBJ2-1, is DAMVIQNPRYQVTQFGKPVTLSCSQTLNHNVMYWYQQKSSQAPKLLFHYYDKDFNNEADTPDNFQSRRPNTSFCFLDIRSPGLGDTAMYLCATKSLSYREGEQFFGPGTRLTVL.

There are a few counts of this clonotype. The chain combines TRBV7-3 with TRBJ2-7; 7 bases fit TRBD1. With 2 bases clipped from V and 7 bases from J, the junction kept 8 bases outside the gene matches. This CDR3 has 14 residues. Per germline, CDR1 SGHTA and CDR2 FQGTGA. The CDR3 DNA sequence: TGTGCCAGCAGCTTACTGGGACAGTCGTTTGAGCAGTACTTC. Translation gives CASSLLGQSFEQYF.

This clonotype was observed many times. The rearrangement joins TRBV5-5 to TRBJ2-7; 9 bases map to TRBD1. CDR3 length equals 15 residues. Germline lookup yields CDR1 SGHKS and CDR2 YYEKEE (reference sequence). V lost 4 bases to trimming and J lost 5 bases; unmatched junction nucleotides: 10. As DNA, the CDR3 is TGTGCCAGCAGCGAATGGACAGGGGAGTCCCACGAGCAGTACGTC. Protein sequence: CASSEWTGESHEQYV.

This clonotype was recorded many times. This sequence joins TRBV20-1 and TRBJ2-1; TRBD1 agrees at 7 bases. The CDR3 contains 16 residues. Germline V gene sequence: CDR1 DFQATT, CDR2 SNEGSKA (reference sequence). The V and J ends lost 0 bases and 2 bases, in that order; junction bases with no gene match: 7. CDR3 sequence (DNA): TGCAGTGCTAGAGAAGACTTGACAGGGACCTACAATGAGCAGTTCTTC. Protein sequence: CSAREDLTGTYNEQFF.

The chain uses TRBV12-3 or TRBV12-4 and TRBJ2-7; D possibly corresponds to TRBD2 (6 bases). CDR3 length equals 15 residues. Between the trimmed V and J ends, which lost 5 bases and 4 bases, there was a span of 18 bases. CDR3 DNA: TGTGCCAGCAGTCCGCGGGGTACAATCCCTTACGAGCAGTACTTC. This translates into CASSPRGTIPYEQYF.

This clonotype showed up just a few times. The V gene is TRBV4-1, the J gene TRBJ1-2; 8 nucleotides match TRBD1. The trim removed 0 bases at V and 4 bases at J, leaving 4 bases unmatched. CDR1 MGHRA and CDR2 YSYEKL come from the germline V gene. There are 15 residues in the CDR3. CDR3: CASSQEGQVIYGYTF. CDR3 DNA sequence: TGCGCCAGCAGCCAAGAGGGACAGGTCATCTATGGCTACACCTTC.

This clonotype was seen at least ten times. The chain joins TRBV5-4 to TRBJ2-1; no clear D gene. The CDR3 is made up of 14 amino acids. Between the trimmed V and J ends, which lost 0 bases and 5 bases, there was a span of 9 bases. Germline CDR1 and CDR2: SGHNT and YYREEE (reference sequence). CDR3 in DNA: TGTGCCAGCAGCTTGGAGCCAGTCAACAATGAGCAGTTCTTC. It yields the protein CASSLEPVNNEQFF.

The sample holds many counts of this clonotype. This chain uses TRBV27 with TRBJ2-3; 8 bases are a match to TRBD2. The V gene end was trimmed by 5 bases and the J gene end by 4 bases; junction bases not matched to a gene: 5. The CDR3 is 14 amino acids. Per germline, CDR1 MNHEY and CDR2 SMNVEV (reference sequence). The CDR3 is CASSPTTSADTQYF. The CDR3 DNA is TGTGCCAGCAGTCCGACGACTAGCGCAGATACGCAGTATTTT.

This clonotype occurred many times. The gene calls are TRBV4-1 and TRBJ2-5; TRBD2 agrees at 12 bases. The length of the CDR3 is 16 residues. The germline V gene has CDR1 MGHRA and CDR2 YSYEKL. V was pared by 3 bases and J by 5 bases, with 7 bases of the junction left unmatched. The CDR3 DNA sequence: TGCGCCAGCAGCCAGAAACTAGCGGGGGGCCGCGAGACCCAGTACTTC. Encoded protein: CASSQKLAGGRETQYF.

This clonotype was counted at least ten times. The chain is built from TRBV6-5 and TRBJ2-3; D not resolved. Trimming took off 6 bases at V and 6 bases at J, with 10 bases between the two ends. CDR1 is MNHEY and CDR2 is SVGAGI in the germline V gene. The CDR3 totals 12 residues. CDR3 loop: CASSMSMDTQYF. CDR3 coding DNA: TGTGCCAGCAGCATGAGCATGGATACGCAGTATTTT.

This clonotype was seen at least ten times. J is TRBJ2-3 and V is TRBV4-1, with D hard to call. CDR1 and CDR2 (germline): MGHRA, YSYEKL. The V end lost 0 bases, the J end lost 6 bases, and 10 bases lay between the germline ends. CDR3 size: 14 residues. In DNA form, the CDR3 reads TGCGCCAGCAGCCAAGAGGTATTTTCTGATACGCAGTATTTT. It translates to CASSQEVFSDTQYF.

At least ten counts were recorded for this clonotype. The J gene is TRBJ2-1, the V gene TRBV4-1; unclear D gene. This CDR3 spans 13 amino acids. Trimming cost V 2 bases and J 8 bases, with 10 bases left between them. CDR1 and CDR2 (germline): MGHRA, YSYEKL. CDR3: CASSQLDADEQFF. The CDR3 region has the DNA TGCGCCAGCAGCCAACTGGACGCAGATGAGCAGTTCTTC.

Of note for this clonotype: A much larger clone lies a single base off, so this may be a read error. The gene calls are TRBV27 and TRBJ1-4, with no clear D. The CDR3 has 16 amino acids. Germline assignment: CDR1 MNHEY and CDR2 SMNVEV (reference sequence). Trimming took 1 base from V and 1 from J, leaving 10 bases between them. This CDR3 reads CASSLYFGGTNEKLFF. In DNA form, the CDR3 reads TGTGCCAGCAGTTTATATTTTGGTGGAACTAATGAAAAACTGTTTTTT.

For this clonotype: The junction departs from the called germline gene at one end, perhaps through a read error. This chain uses TRBV7-7 with TRBJ2-5; D is uncertain. The germline CDR1 and CDR2 sequences are SSHAT and FNYEAQ (reference sequence). The CDR3 contains 15 residues. The CDR3 is CASSLAFRSQETQYF. CDR3 DNA sequence: TGTGCTAGCAGCTTAGCCTTCAGGAGCCAAGAGACCCAGTACTTC.

This clonotype has a count of ten or more. This chain uses TRBV29-1 with TRBJ2-7; D remains unclear. V was cut by 7 bases and J by 3 bases, with 10 bases left in between. The germline V gene encodes CDR1 SQVTM and CDR2 ANQGSEA. This CDR3 is 11 amino acids long. In nucleotides, the CDR3 is TGCAGCGGCCGGAGAGACTACGAGCAGTACTTC. Amino acid sequence: CSGRRDYEQYF.

Comments on this clonotype: One end of the junction varies from germline; a read error may be responsible. The V gene is TRBV4-3, the J gene TRBJ2-1, with D perhaps matching TRBD1 (6 bases). The CDR3 is made up of 16 amino acids. Germline V lookup: CDR1 LGHNA, CDR2 YSLEER. DNA of the CDR3: TGCACCAGCAGCCAAGGTACAGGGCCCACCGGGAATGAGCAGTTCTTC. Translated, it gives CTSSQGTGPTGNEQFF.

CDR3 DNA: TGCAGCGTTGAGTGGGGCAGGGGGGCCCCCGGGGAGCTGTTTTTT. Protein product: CSVEWGRGAPGELFF. The chain employs TRBV29-1 and TRBJ2-2; perhaps TRBD1 as D (7 bases). Germline CDR1 is SQVTM and CDR2 is ANQGSEA. This CDR3 region has 15 residues. V lost 3 bases, J lost 6 bases, and 17 bases lay in between.

This clonotype came up a few times. The chain links TRBV11-2 to TRBJ1-2; D unresolved. This CDR3 has 15 amino acids. Per the germline V gene, CDR1 is SGHAT and CDR2 is FQNNGV. Between the trimmed V and J ends, which lost 6 bases and 4 bases, there was a span of 18 bases. CDR3 coding DNA: TGTGCCAGCAGTCCCCCTTCGGAAGACGGCTATGGCTACACCTTC. Protein sequence: CASSPPSEDGYGYTF. The complete variable domain, with remaining parts taken from reference TRBV11-2 and TRBJ1-2, reads EAGVAQSPRYKIIEKRQSVAFWCNPISGHATLYWYQQILGQGPKLLIQFQNNGVVDDSQLPKDRFSAERLKGVDSTLKIQPAKLEDSAVYLCASSPPSEDGYGYTFGSGTRLTVV.